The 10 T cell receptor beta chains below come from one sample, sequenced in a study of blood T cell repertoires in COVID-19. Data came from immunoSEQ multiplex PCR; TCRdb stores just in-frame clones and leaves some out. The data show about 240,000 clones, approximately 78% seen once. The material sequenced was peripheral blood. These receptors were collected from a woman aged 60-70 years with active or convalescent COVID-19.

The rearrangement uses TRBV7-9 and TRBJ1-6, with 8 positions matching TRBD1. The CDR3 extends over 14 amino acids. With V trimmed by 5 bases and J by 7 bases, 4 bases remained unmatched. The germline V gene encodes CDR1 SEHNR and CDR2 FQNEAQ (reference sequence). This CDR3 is CASSDRGWNSPLHF. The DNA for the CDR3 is TGTGCCAGCAGCGACAGGGGTTGGAATTCACCCCTCCACTTT.

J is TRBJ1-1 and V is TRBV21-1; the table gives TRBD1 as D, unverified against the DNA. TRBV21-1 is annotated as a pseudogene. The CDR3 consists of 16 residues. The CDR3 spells CASSKVFGQGGAEAFF. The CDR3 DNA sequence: TGTGCCAGCAGCAAAGTATTCGGACAGGGTGGTGCTGAAGCTTTCTTT.

CDR3 region: CAWSGLAGFDTQYF. In DNA form, the CDR3 reads TGTGCCTGGAGTGGCTTAGCGGGGTTCGATACGCAGTATTTT. V is TRBV30 and J is TRBJ2-3; the match to TRBD2 covers 8 bases. This CDR3 has 14 residues. Germline CDR1 and CDR2: GTSNPN and SVGIG (reference sequence). V trimming: 1 base; J trimming: 6 bases; junction bases outside the gene matches: 6.

CDR3 DNA sequence: TGTGCCAGCAGCCAACCTGTCGGGATCACAGATACGCAGTATTTT. Translated, it gives CASSQPVGITDTQYF. The chain couples TRBV4-2 to TRBJ2-3; a possible D gene is TRBD2 (5 bases). In germline, CDR1 is LGHNA, CDR2 YNFKEQ. There are 15 residues in the CDR3. The ends were cut back, 2 bases at V and 2 bases at J, with 11 bases in the middle.

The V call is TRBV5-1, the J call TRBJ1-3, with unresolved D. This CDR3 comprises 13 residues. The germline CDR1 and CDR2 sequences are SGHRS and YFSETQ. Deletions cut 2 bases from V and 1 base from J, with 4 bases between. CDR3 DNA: TGCGCCAGCAGCTTCTTGTCTGGAAACACCATATATTTT. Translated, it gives CASSFLSGNTIYF.

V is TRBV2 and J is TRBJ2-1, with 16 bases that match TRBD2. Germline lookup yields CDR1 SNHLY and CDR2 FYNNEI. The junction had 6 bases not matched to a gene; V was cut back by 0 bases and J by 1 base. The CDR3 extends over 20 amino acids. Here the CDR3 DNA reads TGTGCCAGCAGTGAAGCTCCGGGACTAGCGGGGGGGCTATCCTACAATGAGCAGTTCTTC. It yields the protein CASSEAPGLAGGLSYNEQFF. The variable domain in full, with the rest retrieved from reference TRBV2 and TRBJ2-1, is EPEVTQTPSHQVTQMGQEVILRCVPISNHLYFYWYRQILGQKVEFLVSFYNNEISEKSEIFDDQFSVERPDGSNFTLKIRSTKLEDSAMYFCASSEAPGLAGGLSYNEQFFGPGTRLTVL.

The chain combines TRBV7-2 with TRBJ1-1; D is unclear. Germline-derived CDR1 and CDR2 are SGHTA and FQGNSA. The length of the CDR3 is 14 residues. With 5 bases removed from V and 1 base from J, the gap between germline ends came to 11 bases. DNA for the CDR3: TGTGCCAGCAGCCCAATGGGGAGGAACACTGAAGCTTTCTTT. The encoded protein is CASSPMGRNTEAFF.

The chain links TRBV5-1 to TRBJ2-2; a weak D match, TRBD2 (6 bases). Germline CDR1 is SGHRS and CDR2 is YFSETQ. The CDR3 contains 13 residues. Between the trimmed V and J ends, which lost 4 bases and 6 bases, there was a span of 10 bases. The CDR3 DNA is TGCGCCAGCAGCCCAGGCGGGGCCGGGGAGCTGTTTTTT. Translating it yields CASSPGGAGELFF.

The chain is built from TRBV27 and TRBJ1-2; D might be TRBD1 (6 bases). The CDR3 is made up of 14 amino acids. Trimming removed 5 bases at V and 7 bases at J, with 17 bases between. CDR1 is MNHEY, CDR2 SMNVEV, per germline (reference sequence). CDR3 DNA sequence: TGTGCCAGCAGTAGACAGGTACCTGCGGGTGGCTACACCTTC. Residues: CASSRQVPAGGYTF.

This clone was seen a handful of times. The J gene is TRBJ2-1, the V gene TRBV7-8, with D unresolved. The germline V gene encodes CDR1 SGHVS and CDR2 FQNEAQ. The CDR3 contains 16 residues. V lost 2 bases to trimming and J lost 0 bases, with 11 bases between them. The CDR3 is CASSLMRQSSYNEQFF. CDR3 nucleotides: TGTGCCAGCAGCTTAATGCGGCAAAGCTCCTACAATGAGCAGTTCTTC.